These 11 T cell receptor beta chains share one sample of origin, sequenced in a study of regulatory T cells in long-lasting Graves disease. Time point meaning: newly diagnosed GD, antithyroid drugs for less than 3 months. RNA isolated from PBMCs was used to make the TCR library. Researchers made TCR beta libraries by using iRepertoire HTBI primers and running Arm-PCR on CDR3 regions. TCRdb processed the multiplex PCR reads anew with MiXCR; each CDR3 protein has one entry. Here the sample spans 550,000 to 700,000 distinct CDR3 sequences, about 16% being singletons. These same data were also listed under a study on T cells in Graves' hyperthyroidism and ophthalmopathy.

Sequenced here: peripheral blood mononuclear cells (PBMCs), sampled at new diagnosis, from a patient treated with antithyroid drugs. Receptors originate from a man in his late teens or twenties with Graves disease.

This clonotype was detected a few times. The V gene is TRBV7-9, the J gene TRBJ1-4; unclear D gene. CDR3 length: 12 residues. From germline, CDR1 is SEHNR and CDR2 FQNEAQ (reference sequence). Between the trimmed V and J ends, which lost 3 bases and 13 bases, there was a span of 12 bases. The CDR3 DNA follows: TGTGCCAGCAGCTTTGAGGCCCCGCGACTGTTTTTT. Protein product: CASSFEAPRLFF.

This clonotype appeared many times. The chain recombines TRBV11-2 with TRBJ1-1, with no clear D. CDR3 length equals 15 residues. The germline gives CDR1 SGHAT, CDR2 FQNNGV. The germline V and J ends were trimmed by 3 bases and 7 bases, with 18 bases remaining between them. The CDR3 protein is CASSLRANLRDEAFF. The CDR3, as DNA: TGTGCCAGCAGCTTGCGGGCCAACCTGAGGGATGAAGCTTTCTTT.

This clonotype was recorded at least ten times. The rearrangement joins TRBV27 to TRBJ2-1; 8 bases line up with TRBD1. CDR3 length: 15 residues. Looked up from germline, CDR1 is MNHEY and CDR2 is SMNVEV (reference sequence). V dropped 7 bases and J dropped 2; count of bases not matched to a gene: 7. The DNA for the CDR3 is TGTGCCAGCATCTCCACAGGGGGGCCCTACAATGAGCAGTTCTTC. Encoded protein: CASISTGGPYNEQFF.

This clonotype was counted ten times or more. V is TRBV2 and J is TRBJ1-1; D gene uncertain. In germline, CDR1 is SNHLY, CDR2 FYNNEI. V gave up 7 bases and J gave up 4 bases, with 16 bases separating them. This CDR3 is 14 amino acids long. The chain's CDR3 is CASNRREPTTEAFF. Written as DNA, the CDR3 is TGTGCCAGCAATAGAAGGGAACCGACCACTGAAGCTTTCTTT.

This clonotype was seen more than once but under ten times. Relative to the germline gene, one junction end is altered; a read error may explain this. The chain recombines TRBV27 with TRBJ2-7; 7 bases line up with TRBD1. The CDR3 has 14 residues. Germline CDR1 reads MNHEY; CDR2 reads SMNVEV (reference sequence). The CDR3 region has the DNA TGTGCCAGCCCCCCTCGGGACAGCGAATACGGGCAGTACTTC. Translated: CASPPRDSEYGQYF.

In nucleotides, the CDR3 is TGCAGTGCTAGACAGAGCTATGGCTACACCTTC. This encodes CSARQSYGYTF. The chain couples TRBV20-1 to TRBJ1-2; no definite D call. The ends were cut back, 2 bases at V and 4 bases at J, with 5 bases in the middle. CDR3 length equals 11 residues. Germline CDR1 is DFQATT and CDR2 is SNEGSKA (reference sequence).

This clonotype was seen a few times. The CDR3, as DNA: TGCAGTGCTAGAGATTCCCCGGGTGGGGTCCCAGATACGCAGTATTTT. Amino acids: CSARDSPGGVPDTQYF. V is TRBV20-1 and J is TRBJ2-3; D is uncertain. CDR1 is DFQATT, CDR2 SNEGSKA, per germline (reference sequence). The CDR3 is 16 residues long. V gave up 0 bases and J gave up 4 bases, with 17 bases separating them.

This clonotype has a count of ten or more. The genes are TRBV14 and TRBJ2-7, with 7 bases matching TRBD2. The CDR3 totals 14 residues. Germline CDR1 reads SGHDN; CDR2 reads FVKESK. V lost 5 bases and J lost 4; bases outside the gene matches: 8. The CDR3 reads CASSTGEGWYEQYF. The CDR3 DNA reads TGTGCCAGCAGCACGGGGGAGGGCTGGTACGAGCAGTACTTC.

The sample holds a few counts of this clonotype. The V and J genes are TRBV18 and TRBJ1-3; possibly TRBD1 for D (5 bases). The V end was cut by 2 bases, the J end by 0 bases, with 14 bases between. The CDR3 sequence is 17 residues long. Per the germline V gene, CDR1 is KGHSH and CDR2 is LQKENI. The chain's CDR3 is CASSPSLQGVSGNTIYF. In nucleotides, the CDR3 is TGTGCCAGCTCACCATCCCTGCAGGGCGTCTCTGGAAACACCATATATTTT.

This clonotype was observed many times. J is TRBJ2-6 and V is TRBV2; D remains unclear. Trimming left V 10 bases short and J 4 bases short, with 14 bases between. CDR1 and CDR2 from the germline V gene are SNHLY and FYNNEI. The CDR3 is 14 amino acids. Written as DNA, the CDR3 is TGTGCCACACGAAATCCGAGCGGGGCCAACGTCCTGACTTTC. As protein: CATRNPSGANVLTF.

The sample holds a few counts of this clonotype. The DNA for the CDR3 is TGTGCCAGCAGGGGCCGGGCAGGGACACCCTACGAGCAGTACTTC. Protein product: CASRGRAGTPYEQYF. This chain uses TRBV2 with TRBJ2-7, with a weak D call TRBD1 (6 bases). V was clipped by 6 bases and J by 2 bases, with 17 bases between them. Germline assignment: CDR1 SNHLY and CDR2 FYNNEI. The CDR3 loop spans 15 amino acids.